The next 10 T cell receptor beta chains were all read from a single sample in a study of blood T cells in healthy people across ages. With a J-beta primer mix and a sample-barcoded 5' primer, a second PCR ran about 7 to 11 cycles. Using its own MiXCR run on the 5' RACE reads, TCRdb lists one record per CDR3 protein. Of about 800,000 distinct CDR3 sequences in the sample, 25% were seen once. These data are also associated with another study on T cells of mothers and their children.

Sequenced input: blood. Receptor source: a boy aged 5 to 17 in good health.

This clonotype was seen a handful of times. This chain links TRBV12-3 or TRBV12-4 with TRBJ1-3; a possible D gene is TRBD1 (5 bases). With 6 bases removed from V and 2 bases from J, the gap between germline ends came to 20 bases. The CDR3 loop spans 17 amino acids. The CDR3 loop reads CASSPGTWLRAGNTIYF. In DNA, the CDR3 is TGTGCCAGCAGCCCCGGGACGTGGCTCAGGGCTGGAAACACCATATATTTT.

This clonotype was seen a handful of times. The chain carries TRBV27 and TRBJ1-4; a possible D gene is TRBD1 (6 bases). This CDR3 has 13 residues. Trimming stripped 5 bases from V and 8 bases from J, with 12 bases between. Per the germline V gene, CDR1 is MNHEY and CDR2 is SMNVEV (reference sequence). Here the CDR3 reads CASSLRQEEKLFF. CDR3 coding DNA: TGTGCCAGCAGTCTAAGACAGGAGGAAAAACTGTTTTTT.

The chain combines TRBV9 with TRBJ2-7, with a weak D call TRBD1 (6 bases). The V gene lost 1 base and the J gene lost 3 bases, with 11 bases spanning the gap. The CDR3 covers 14 residues. Germline-derived CDR1 and CDR2 are SGDLS and YYNGEE. CDR3 sequence (DNA): TGTGCCAGCAGCGTAACTGGGGGCCACTACGAGCAGTACTTC. It yields the protein CASSVTGGHYEQYF.

This chain connects TRBV12-3 or TRBV12-4 to TRBJ2-6; D is ambiguous. V was trimmed by 6 bases and J by 0 bases, leaving 6 bases between them. The CDR3 has 14 amino acids. This CDR3 reads CASRINSGANVLTF. The CDR3 DNA sequence: TGTGCCAGCAGAATTAACTCTGGGGCCAACGTCCTGACTTTC.

This clonotype showed up many times. The chain joins TRBV20-1 to TRBJ1-1, with 7 bases lining up with TRBD1. The V segment lost 5 bases and the J segment 0 bases; nucleotides outside the gene matches: 3. Per the germline V gene, CDR1 is DFQATT and CDR2 is SNEGSKA (reference sequence). CDR3 length: 13 residues. The CDR3 spells CSAGDRLNTEAFF. CDR3 coding DNA: TGCAGTGCTGGGGACAGACTGAACACTGAAGCTTTCTTT.

V usage is TRBV6-1 and J usage is TRBJ1-2, with 9 bases that match TRBD1. This CDR3 is 15 amino acids long. Germline V gene lookup returns CDR1 MNHNS and CDR2 SASEGT. The ends lost 9 bases at V and 3 bases at J; junction bases unmatched: 11. CDR3 in amino acids: CASSFQTGGHYGYTF. Written as DNA, the CDR3 is TGTGCCAGTTCCTTTCAGACAGGGGGACACTATGGCTACACCTTC.

The rearrangement joins TRBV24-1 to TRBJ2-1, with D perhaps matching TRBD2 (5 bases). The CDR3 loop spans 15 amino acids. Germline lookup yields CDR1 KGHDR and CDR2 SFDVKD. V was shortened by 5 bases and J by 5 bases, with 15 bases between the two germline ends. This chain's CDR3 is CATSVSGIKNNEQFF. CDR3 DNA: TGTGCCACCAGTGTTTCGGGAATAAAAAACAATGAGCAGTTCTTC.

J is TRBJ1-2 and V is TRBV9; perhaps TRBD1 as D (5 bases). The length of the CDR3 is 15 residues. The germline V gene has CDR1 SGDLS and CDR2 YYNGEE. V was clipped by 0 bases and J by 0 bases, with 9 bases between them. The DNA of the CDR3 is TGTGCCAGCAGCGTAGATGGGGGAGCTAACTATGGCTACACCTTC. Translating gives CASSVDGGANYGYTF.

This clonotype occurred a few times. The junction shows a germline mismatch at one end, possibly a read error. The rearrangement uses TRBV7-7 and TRBJ2-5, with 10 nucleotides matching TRBD2. Per germline, CDR1 SSHAT and CDR2 FNYEAQ (reference sequence). The CDR3 is 14 residues long. CDR3 protein: CASSPASGSETQYF. The CDR3 region has the DNA TGTGCTAGCAGCCCGGCTAGCGGGAGTGAGACCCAGTACTTC.

In DNA form, the CDR3 reads TGTGCCAGCTCACCACGGGACAGGCTTGAAAAACTGTTTTTT. This translates into CASSPRDRLEKLFF. The rearrangement links TRBV18 to TRBJ1-4, with 8 bases identical to TRBD1. This CDR3 has 14 residues. J lost 7 bases, V lost 1 base, and 2 bases had no gene match. Germline-derived CDR1 and CDR2 are KGHSH and LQKENI. The full variable domain, with the rest looked up from reference TRBV18 and TRBJ1-4, is NAGVMQNPRHLVRRRGQEARLRCSPMKGHSHVYWYRQLPEEGLKFMVYLQKENIIDESGMPKERFSAEFPKEGPSILRIQQVVRGDSAAYFCASSPRDRLEKLFFGSGTQLSVL.